Below are 13 T cell receptor beta chains sequenced from a single sample in a study of CD8 T cells in Susac syndrome. With random hexamers, 0.5 to 1 ug RNA was reverse transcribed. TCRdb ran MiXCR on the immunoSEQ multiplex PCR reads and lists one entry per CDR3 protein. Among under 200,000 distinct CDR3 sequences listed, 90% to 97% were seen once. Specimen: CD4+ T cells from PBMCs. The receptors come from a human donor with Susac syndrome.

The chain couples TRBV6-6 to TRBJ1-5; D is unresolved. In germline, CDR1 is MNHNY, CDR2 SVGAGI (reference sequence). V was cut by 7 bases and J by 5 bases, with 9 bases left in between. The CDR3 has 12 residues. CDR3 sequence: CASNRPDQPQHF. In DNA, the CDR3 is TGTGCCAGCAACCGTCCAGATCAGCCCCAGCATTTT.

The rearrangement links TRBV24-1 to TRBJ2-2; 8 bases agree with TRBD1. CDR1 is KGHDR, CDR2 SFDVKD, per germline. The CDR3 has 13 residues. Germline trimming cut 9 bases from V and 4 bases from J; bases unmatched to any gene: 3. The CDR3 nucleotides read TGTGCCACCGGACAGGGAACCACCGGGGAGCTGTTTTTT. This codes for CATGQGTTGELFF.

The chain is built from TRBV9 and TRBJ1-2, with no clear D. In germline, CDR1 is SGDLS, CDR2 YYNGEE. V was trimmed by 5 bases and J by 7 bases, leaving 12 bases between them. The CDR3 covers 12 residues. The CDR3 sequence: CASSVSDRGYTF. In DNA, the CDR3 is TGTGCCAGCAGTGTCAGCGATCGTGGCTACACCTTC.

The chain carries TRBV3-1 and TRBJ2-5; D is unclear. The V gene lost 0 bases and the J gene lost 0 bases, with 8 bases spanning the gap. Germline-derived CDR1 and CDR2 are LGHDT and YNNKEL (reference sequence). The CDR3 sequence is 15 residues long. The DNA of the CDR3 is TGTGCCAGCAGCCAAGAAGGTGTAGACCAAGAGACCCAGTACTTC. This gives the protein CASSQEGVDQETQYF.

The gene calls are TRBV20-1 and TRBJ2-5; 8 nucleotides agree with TRBD2. The V gene end was trimmed by 4 bases and the J gene end by 5 bases; junction bases not matched to a gene: 15. This CDR3 contains 16 residues. Germline V gives CDR1 DFQATT, CDR2 SNEGSKA (reference sequence). CDR3 coding DNA: TGCAGTGCTAACCGGGGGGGCCTATGGGGCCGGGAGACCCAGTACTTC. Protein: CSANRGGLWGRETQYF.

Only one count was recorded for this clonotype. J is TRBJ2-5 and V is TRBV7-9, with D perhaps TRBD1 (6 bases). V gave up 5 bases and J gave up 0 bases, with 10 bases separating them. Germline V lookup: CDR1 SEHNR, CDR2 FQNEAQ (reference sequence). The CDR3 extends over 14 amino acids. The CDR3 is CASSLQGYQETQYF. CDR3 nucleotide sequence: TGTGCCAGCAGCCTACAGGGTTACCAAGAGACCCAGTACTTC.

The chain recombines TRBV9 with TRBJ1-6; D may be TRBD1 (6 bases). CDR1 is SGDLS, CDR2 YYNGEE, per germline. V lost 4 bases and J 8 bases, leaving 19 bases between the germline ends. This CDR3 comprises 16 residues. The CDR3 DNA is TGTGCCAGCAGCACGCCAAAAGGGGGAGGCGATTCACCCCTCCACTTT. Its translation is CASSTPKGGGDSPLHF.

The chain employs TRBV30 and TRBJ2-1; D may match TRBD1 or TRBD2 (6 bases each). The V and J ends lost 1 base and 7 bases respectively, with 14 bases between them. This CDR3 contains 14 residues. Germline loops: CDR1 GTSNPN, CDR2 SVGIG (reference sequence). CDR3 DNA: TGTGCCTGGAGTGCTAACAGGGCGGGGAATGAGCAGTTCTTC. Amino acid sequence: CAWSANRAGNEQFF.

This chain connects TRBV29-1 to TRBJ1-3; no clear D gene. V was clipped by 5 bases and J by 0 bases, with 2 bases between them. CDR3 length: 11 residues. Germline V gives CDR1 SQVTM, CDR2 ANQGSEA. As DNA, the CDR3 is TGCAGCGTTACCTCTGGAAACACCATATATTTT. It is translated as CSVTSGNTIYF.

V gene TRBV7-9 combines with J gene TRBJ2-3; the D is unclear. CDR1 and CDR2 from the germline V gene are SEHNR and FQNEAQ (reference sequence). CDR3 length: 12 residues. V lost 3 bases and J 14 bases, leaving 15 bases between the germline ends. CDR3 sequence (DNA): TGTGCCAGCAGCTTGGCACTCCTTGTTGTGTATTTT. Its protein product is CASSLALLVVYF. Full variable domain (missing parts from reference TRBV7-9 and TRBJ2-3): DTGVSQNPRHKITKRGQNVTFRCDPISEHNRLYWYRQTLGQGPEFLTYFQNEAQLEKSRLLSDRFSAERPKGSFSTLEIQRTEQGDSAMYLCASSLALLVVYFGPGTRLTVL.

This clonotype was seen once. The gene calls are TRBV14 and TRBJ1-6; no firm D call. V was trimmed by 1 base and J by 9 bases, leaving 13 bases between them. Looked up from germline, CDR1 is SGHDN and CDR2 is FVKESK. The CDR3 runs to 15 residues. The CDR3 bases are TGTGCCAGCAGCCAAGCGACCCACTCGAGTTCACCCCTCCACTTT. Encoded protein: CASSQATHSSSPLHF.

The rearrangement joins TRBV6-5 to TRBJ2-3; 7 positions agree with TRBD1. From germline, CDR1 is MNHEY and CDR2 SVGAGI. This CDR3 region has 16 residues. The J segment lost 2 bases and the V segment lost 2 bases, leaving 7 bases of the junction unmatched. The CDR3 sequence is CASSYTRDRTTDTQYF. Written as DNA, the CDR3 is TGTGCCAGCAGTTACACCCGGGACAGAACCACAGATACGCAGTATTTT.

V usage is TRBV6-5 and J usage is TRBJ1-6; D is uncertain. The CDR3 consists of 18 residues. Germline loops: CDR1 MNHEY, CDR2 SVGAGI. Trimming stripped 2 bases from V and 10 bases from J, with 24 bases between. The CDR3, as DNA: TGTGCCAGCAGTTACACGCTCGCGGCACCGGGTATCCACTCACCCCTCCACTTT. It specifies CASSYTLAAPGIHSPLHF.